What follows describes a single T cell receptor (beta chain). Its antigen target is currently unknown. Within one base of it there is no much larger clone, and no base qualities were kept. One collaborating source in Seattle enrolled patients while the patients were actively infected and followed the patients over time throughout the course of disease. Whole blood was collected in K2EDTA tubes by collaborating institutions according to the institutions' own protocols. Collaborator samples were shipped for TCRbeta analysis as frozen whole blood, isolated PBMCs, or DNA extracted from either sample type. The CDR3 has 14 amino acids, counting the end cysteine and phenylalanine. Just the 42-base CDR3 DNA is kept, in frame starting at base 1. Per the germline V gene, SQVTM is the CDR1 and ANQGSEA is the CDR2. At the junction V is shortened by 6 bases and J by 4 bases; bases outside the gene matches: 11.

TCRbeta CDR3 regions were amplified from genomic DNA using the immunoSEQ Assay, a bias-controlled multiplex PCR. Turning to the authors' computational methods: The number of nucleated cells in each sample was estimated by amplification of reference gene primers within the assay. To quantify the absolute abundance of each unique TCRbeta CDR3 rearrangement, sequence reads were collapsed and filtered. Productive Simpson clonality was computed per sample as the square root of Simpson's diversity index over productive rearrangements. TCRdb obtained this table from immuneACCESS and retained in-frame rearrangements with V and J assigned. These tables miss some clones; where compared with another copy, unresolved V genes account for less than half of the shortfall, and the remainder is unexplained. V and J calls and clone size are those listed in that table; D and trimming were worked out from the DNA. This sample holds 140,000 to 150,000 clones; approximately 83% were observed only once. The ten largest account for 6.5% to 9.5% of the sample.

This record belongs to a study of blood T cell repertoires in COVID-19 (dated by TCRdb to between 2020 and 2021). A note on the overall study: Samples covering the acute and convalescent phases of COVID-19 were provided by collaborators in the United States, Italy and Spain. The prospective study material was composed of cDNA or gDNA derived from T cells, B-cell-depleted T cells, or PBMCs. The dataset comprised deeply sampled blood TCRbeta repertoires from subjects exposed to, actively infected with, or recovered from COVID-19. A freely available public database, intended as a resource for researchers studying the immune response to SARS-CoV-2, is where the repertoires were released. Samples came from the ongoing ImmuneRACE study (first 160 participants) plus 1,254 subjects from 6 global collaborators. Sample metadata almost always included a de-identified subject ID, COVID-19 status, age in years and sex. HLA class I and class II types, where available, came from metadata supplied by the sample provider rather than from assay-based typing. Here is what the overall study found, with its caveats: How much clinical and demographic metadata was included differed by source and by participant, and the metadata was provided uncurated.

The chain joins TRBV29-1 to TRBJ1-2; 7 bases in the middle match TRBD1. The receptor was isolated from a woman aged 60-70 years with COVID-19, enrolled during active disease. The specimen sequenced was peripheral blood. CDR3 region: CSVTQGRHGYGYTF. The DNA reads TGCAGCGTAACACAGGGGCGCCACGGCTATGGCTACACCTTC.